A single TCR beta chain is shown here with its context. Using immunoSEQ multiplex PCR, the repertoire was profiled, and TCRdb retains in-frame clones only, with some absent. The profile covers 100,000 or so clones, with approximately 93% appearing a single time and 3.5% taken by the ten largest. This sample stems from a study of T cell changes during pregnancy in multiple sclerosis. Germline V gene sequence: CDR1 SGDLS, CDR2 YYNGEE. The length of the CDR3 is 15 residues. V was trimmed by 0 bases and J by 6 bases, leaving 10 bases between them. This specimen was peripheral blood, taken after pregnancy. This clonotype was obtained from a female donor with multiple sclerosis, enrolled in a pregnancy study. The chain uses TRBV9 and TRBJ1-6, with a tentative D call TRBD1 (5 bases). The DNA of the CDR3 is TGTGCCAGCAGCGTAGAGGGGCAGGGTAATTCACCCCTCCACTTT. It encodes CASSVEGQGNSPLHF.